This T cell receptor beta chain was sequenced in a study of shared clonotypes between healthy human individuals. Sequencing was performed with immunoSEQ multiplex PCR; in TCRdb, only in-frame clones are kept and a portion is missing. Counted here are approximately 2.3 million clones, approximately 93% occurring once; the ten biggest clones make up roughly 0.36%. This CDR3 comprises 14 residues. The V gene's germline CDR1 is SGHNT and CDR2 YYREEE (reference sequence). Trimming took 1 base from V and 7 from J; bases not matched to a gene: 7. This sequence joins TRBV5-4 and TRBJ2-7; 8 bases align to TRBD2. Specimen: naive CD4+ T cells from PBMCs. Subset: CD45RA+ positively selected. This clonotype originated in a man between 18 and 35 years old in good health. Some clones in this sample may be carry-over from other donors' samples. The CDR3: CASSLSGTREEQYF. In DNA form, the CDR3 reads TGTGCCAGCAGCTTGTCCGGGACTAGAGAAGAGCAGTACTTC.